Each of the 5 T cell receptor beta chains below was sequenced from the same sample in a study of T cells in Graves' hyperthyroidism and ophthalmopathy. Amplification targeted TCR beta CDR3 regions from RNA transcripts. Initially, a first-round RT-PCR of the TCR CDR3 employed the HTBI primer set. MiXCR, applied by TCRdb to the multiplex PCR reads, yields one record per CDR3 protein. The data contain 340,000 or so distinct CDR3 sequences, under 25% of them singletons. The sample was blood. The receptor set was obtained from a woman aged 45-59 years with Graves' hyperthyroidism.

The V gene is TRBV28, the J gene TRBJ2-7; 8 bases agree with TRBD2. V shed 6 bases, J shed 7 bases, and the junction held 5 bases outside the gene matches. The CDR3 is 12 amino acids. Germline V gene lookup returns CDR1 MDHEN and CDR2 SYDVKM. In DNA form, the CDR3 reads TGTGCCAGCAGAGCGGGGGACCCGGAGCAGTACTTC. Translating it yields CASRAGDPEQYF.

Notes on this clonotype: A much larger clone sits a single nucleotide away, making a read error possible. This sequence joins TRBV6-2 or TRBV6-3 and TRBJ1-1; 11 nucleotides agree with TRBD1. Germline V gene lookup returns CDR1 MNHEY and CDR2 SVGEGT. With 3 bases clipped from V and 4 bases from J, the junction kept 7 bases outside the gene matches. The CDR3 extends over 16 amino acids. DNA for the CDR3: TGTGCCAGCAGTTATCCCAGGACAGGGGGCAGCACTGAAGCTTTCTTT. Its protein product is CASSYPRTGGSTEAFF.

The rearrangement links TRBV10-3 to TRBJ2-7; 7 bases are a match to TRBD2. With V trimmed by 3 bases and J by 2 bases, 10 bases remained unmatched. CDR3 length: 16 residues. Germline-derived CDR1 and CDR2 are ENHRY and SYGVKD. The CDR3 loop reads CAISDPGAGSPYEQYF. The CDR3 DNA is TGTGCCATCAGTGACCCCGGAGCGGGAAGTCCCTACGAGCAGTACTTC.

This clonotype occurred a few times. The chain employs TRBV28 and TRBJ2-2; a possible D gene is TRBD2 (6 bases). The length of the CDR3 is 15 residues. V lost 3 bases, J lost 5 bases, and 13 bases lay in between. CDR1 MDHEN and CDR2 SYDVKM come from the germline V gene. In nucleotides, the CDR3 is TGTGCCAGCAGTTTTCCGGGGGTATTGACCGGGGAGCTGTTTTTT. It specifies CASSFPGVLTGELFF. Full variable domain (outside the CDR3, taken from reference TRBV28 and TRBJ2-2): DVKVTQSSRYLVKRTGEKVFLECVQDMDHENMFWYRQDPGLGLRLIYFSYDVKMKEKGDIPEGYSVSREKKERFSLILESASTNQTSMYLCASSFPGVLTGELFFGEGSRLTVL.

This clonotype was seen many times. The rearrangement links TRBV10-3 to TRBJ1-1, with D maybe TRBD1 (5 bases). Trimming took 6 bases from V and 1 from J, leaving 12 bases between them. CDR1 is ENHRY and CDR2 is SYGVKD in the germline V gene. There are 14 residues in the CDR3. CDR3 DNA: TGTGCCATCAGGGGGGGGGTTCAGAACACTGAAGCTTTCTTT. Residues: CAIRGGVQNTEAFF.